This TCR beta chain was sequenced in a study of PD-L1 blockade in urothelial cancer (dated by TCRdb to between 2016 and 2019). In terms of the full investigation: All patients started therapy in about 2014 and received atezolizumab 1,200 mg intravenously every 3 weeks. Twenty-five of 29 patients were identified as males with urothelial cancer of bladder origin, and a prior smoking history was reported by 18 of 29 patients. Patients had an ECOG performance status of 0 or 1 and had received between 0 and 3 prior chemotherapy regimens. Blood samples were analyzed at 3 weeks after treatment start (second dose) and at 6 weeks after treatment start. A median of around 150,000 T cells and tens of thousands of unique TCRs was obtained from blood samples, and a median clonality of approximately 0.077 was observed. The study was an exploratory multi-omic analysis of somatic, immune and clinical correlates of response to PD-L1 blockade with atezolizumab in urothelial cancer. Pretreatment tumor samples, along with matched peripheral blood serially collected before and after atezolizumab treatment, were subjected to TCR sequencing. Durable clinical benefit meant progression-free survival longer than 6 months, and TCR features were also tested against progression-free and overall survival. In the same patients who had TCR sequencing, pretreatment tumors also underwent whole exome sequencing and RNA sequencing. Durable clinical benefit was achieved by nine patients but not by the remaining 20. Some 30 patients had pretreatment blood TCR-seq, some 24 had at least one posttreatment blood collection, and some 24 had tumor TCR-seq. Results the study describes overall, beyond this receptor: Among patients with durable benefit, tumor-associated TCR clones showed greater expansion in peripheral blood 3 weeks after treatment started (n = 22, p = 0.022). Because of the small sample size (n ≈ 31) and the many exploratory analyses performed, the results are intended to be regarded as hypothesis-generating. A pretreatment peripheral blood TCR clonality below the median was linked to improved progression-free and overall survival.

Including cysteine and phenylalanine, the CDR3 has 14 amino acids. The entry retains the CDR3 DNA only, 42 bases that are in frame from base 1. Deletion took 3 bases off V and 1 base off J, with a span of 10 bases between the germline ends. CDR1 MNHEY and CDR2 SMNVEV were looked up in the germline V gene (reference sequence). Concerning this clone: Its cognate antigen has yet to be identified. Within one base of it there is no much larger clone, and no base qualities were kept.

A cohort of 25 to 35 patients with locally advanced or metastatic urothelial carcinoma, treated at Memorial Sloan Kettering on a trial protocol, was included. Peripheral blood mononuclear cells were collected pretreatment and during treatment, with between 1 and 8 total time points per patient. The Qiagen DNeasy Blood extraction kit was used to purify genomic DNA from total PBMCs and tumor samples. PBMCs were collected pretreatment and during treatment and were isolated and stored as previously described. Synthetic TCR analog templates were spiked into each PCR to estimate absolute template abundance from read counts. The immunoSEQ assay was used to amplify TCRbeta CDR3 regions from genomic DNA with bias-controlled V and J gene primers. Sequencing of rearranged TCRbeta segments was done at approximately 20X coverage. As for the original processing: Clustering was used to correct sequencing errors, and CDR3s were annotated against IMGT so that V, D and J genes could be assigned. Downstream analyses used only productive TCRbeta rearrangements, leaving out any out-of-frame or stop-codon sequences. Clonality was calculated as one minus the Shannon entropy normalized by the log of the number of unique productive sequences. Fisher's exact test with Benjamini-Hochberg correction, at a threshold of adjusted p below 0.01, was used to find clones that differed between time points or between blood and tumor. This immuneACCESS table, as held by TCRdb, lists in-frame sequences with V and J called but not all clones. Of the missing ones, under half trace to an unresolved V gene in checked studies; the others have no known cause. V and J calls and clone size are as listed in that table; D and trimming were resolved from the DNA. The sample data list under 20,000 clones, and roughly 87% of these were observed just once. The ten largest clonotypes hold just under 6% of the sample.

The sequence joins TRBV27 to TRBJ2-7; confidence is insufficient to name the D gene. Sequencing was performed on PBMCs, taken around atezolizumab (anti-PD-L1) treatment. The TCR originated in a man aged 50-60 years with urothelial cancer. CDR3 loop: CASSFRSFSYEQYF. The DNA sequence follows: TGTGCCAGCAGTTTTCGCAGTTTTTCCTACGAGCAGTACTTC.